Shown below are 14 T cell receptor beta chains from a single sample sequenced in a study of blood T cell repertoires in COVID-19. Profiled with immunoSEQ multiplex PCR; TCRdb holds only in-frame clones, not every one. The sample holds more than 300,000 clones, approximately 87% seen once. Sample: peripheral blood. Receptors were obtained from a woman aged 25 to 45 with COVID-19, enrolled during active disease.

The J gene is TRBJ1-1, the V gene TRBV5-1; D is possibly TRBD1 (5 bases). Germline V gives CDR1 SGHRS, CDR2 YFSETQ. V was shortened by 1 base and J by 0 bases, with 16 bases between the two germline ends. There are 17 residues in the CDR3. CDR3 nucleotide sequence: TGCGCCAGCAGCTTGACGATAGGGGCCGGAATGAACACTGAAGCTTTCTTT. Translating it yields CASSLTIGAGMNTEAFF.

Notes on this clone: The same CDR3 arises from other DNA sequences in this sample as well. The V call is TRBV5-1, the J call TRBJ1-2, with D possibly being TRBD1 (5 bases). CDR1 SGHRS and CDR2 YFSETQ come from the germline V gene. The CDR3 contains 13 residues. Trimming stripped 2 bases from V and 7 bases from J, with 12 bases between. The CDR3 loop reads CASSFGQGSGYTF. In DNA form, the CDR3 reads TGCGCCAGCAGCTTCGGCCAGGGCTCTGGCTACACCTTC. Variable domain in full (rest from reference TRBV5-1 and TRBJ1-2): KAGVTQTPRYLIKTRGQQVTLSCSPISGHRSVSWYQQTPGQGLQFLFEYFSETQRNKGNFPGRFSGRQFSNSRSEMNVSTLELGDSALYLCASSFGQGSGYTFGSGTRLTVV.

The CDR3 nucleotides are TGCAGTGCCAGTGATCCGGGACAGGGTATTAACGAGCAGTACTTC. Translation: CSASDPGQGINEQYF. The chain combines TRBV20-1 with TRBJ2-7; 9 bases agree with TRBD1. V lost 6 bases to trimming and J lost 5 bases; unmatched junction nucleotides: 14. Per germline, CDR1 DFQATT and CDR2 SNEGSKA (reference sequence). The CDR3 spans 15 residues.

This clone was seen only once. The chain carries TRBV6-5 and TRBJ1-5; D not certain. Between the trimmed V and J ends, which lost 7 bases and 6 bases, there was a span of 16 bases. Per germline, CDR1 MNHEY and CDR2 SVGAGI. The CDR3 has 14 amino acids. As DNA, the CDR3 is TGTGCCAGCACCGAGGGAAGCAGTGGTCAGCCCCAGCATTTT. Translating gives CASTEGSSGQPQHF.

The rearrangement joins TRBV4-2 to TRBJ2-7; 7 nucleotides agree with TRBD2. Trimming cost V 0 bases and J 5 bases; bases outside gene matches: 13. The CDR3 is 17 amino acids. Germline V gene lookup returns CDR1 LGHNA and CDR2 YNFKEQ. The CDR3 nucleotides read TGTGCCAGCAGCCAAGATAAGACCCGGACGGGAGGAAACGAGCAGTACTTC. Encoded protein: CASSQDKTRTGGNEQYF.

J is TRBJ2-1 and V is TRBV5-1; 10 nucleotides line up with TRBD1. Germline trimming cut 0 bases from V and 6 bases from J; bases unmatched to any gene: 3. Germline lookup yields CDR1 SGHRS and CDR2 YFSETQ. The CDR3 has 15 residues. The CDR3 sequence: CASSLVGQGGNEQFF. The DNA of the CDR3 is TGCGCCAGCAGCTTGGTCGGACAGGGGGGCAATGAGCAGTTCTTC.

The V gene is TRBV2, the J gene TRBJ2-7; 11 positions agree with TRBD2. CDR3 length: 15 amino acids. Germline CDR1 and CDR2: SNHLY and FYNNEI. The V segment lost 1 base and the J segment 3 bases; nucleotides outside the gene matches: 2. CDR3: CASSEVLAGGYEQYF. CDR3 DNA: TGTGCCAGCAGTGAAGTCCTAGCGGGAGGCTACGAGCAGTACTTC. Full variable domain (remainder filled in from reference TRBV2 and TRBJ2-7): EPEVTQTPSHQVTQMGQEVILRCVPISNHLYFYWYRQILGQKVEFLVSFYNNEISEKSEIFDDQFSVERPDGSNFTLKIRSTKLEDSAMYFCASSEVLAGGYEQYFGPGTRLTVT.

The gene calls are TRBV28 and TRBJ2-4, with a tentative D call TRBD1 (5 bases). The CDR3 consists of 18 residues. In germline, CDR1 is MDHEN, CDR2 SYDVKM. V shed 2 bases and J shed 5 bases, with 22 bases lying between them. The CDR3: CASSLRRVSGIRQNIQYF. The CDR3 bases are TGTGCCAGCAGTTTAAGGCGTGTTTCAGGGATACGTCAAAACATTCAGTACTTC.

The chain is built from TRBV24-1 and TRBJ2-3, with 7 bases aligning to TRBD2. This CDR3 is built from 13 residues. Losses at the gene ends were 9 bases for V and 3 bases for J; bases not matched to a gene: 5. Germline V gene sequence: CDR1 KGHDR, CDR2 SFDVKD. CDR3 in amino acids: CATGEGQTDTQYF. The CDR3 bases are TGTGCCACCGGGGAGGGTCAGACAGATACGCAGTATTTT.

The chain couples TRBV27 to TRBJ2-5; D unclear. CDR1 is MNHEY and CDR2 is SMNVEV in the germline V gene (reference sequence). The CDR3 consists of 14 residues. Trimming took off 6 bases at V and 0 bases at J, with 11 bases between the two ends. The CDR3 DNA reads as TGTGCCAGCAGACCCCAGGATAACCAAGAGACCCAGTACTTC. Translation gives CASRPQDNQETQYF.

The chain joins TRBV7-9 to TRBJ2-2, with 9 bases matching TRBD1. This CDR3 is 15 amino acids long. The germline V gene has CDR1 SEHNR and CDR2 FQNEAQ (reference sequence). V trimming: 5 bases; J trimming: 5 bases; junction bases outside the gene matches: 6. Here the CDR3 reads CASSADRGWTGELFF. The CDR3 bases are TGTGCCAGCAGCGCTGACAGGGGGTGGACCGGGGAGCTGTTTTTT.

V and J are TRBV9 and TRBJ1-2; 7 bases align to TRBD1. This CDR3 contains 14 residues. CDR1 and CDR2 from the germline V gene are SGDLS and YYNGEE. The J segment lost 7 bases and the V segment lost 3 bases, leaving 9 bases of the junction unmatched. The CDR3 loop reads CASSAESTGIGYTF. CDR3 DNA sequence: TGTGCCAGCAGCGCAGAATCGACAGGGATTGGCTACACCTTC.

The chain uses TRBV7-6 and TRBJ1-6, with 7 positions matching TRBD1. This CDR3 has 15 amino acids. Germline V CDR1 and CDR2: SGHVS, FNYEAQ. J lost 5 bases, V lost 5 bases, and 6 bases had no gene match. CDR3 loop: CASSRRDSDNSPLHF. The CDR3 nucleotides read TGTGCCAGCAGCCGCCGGGACAGCGATAATTCACCCCTCCACTTT.

This rearrangement joins TRBV6-6 to TRBJ2-1; possible D gene TRBD2, 5 bases. Germline values: CDR1 MNHNY, CDR2 SVGAGI (reference sequence). The CDR3 length is 13 residues. Between the trimmed V and J ends, which lost 8 bases and 4 bases, there was a span of 12 bases. The CDR3 DNA follows: TGTGCCAGCGCGCGGAGCGGTTACAATGAGCAGTTCTTC. Translation gives CASARSGYNEQFF.